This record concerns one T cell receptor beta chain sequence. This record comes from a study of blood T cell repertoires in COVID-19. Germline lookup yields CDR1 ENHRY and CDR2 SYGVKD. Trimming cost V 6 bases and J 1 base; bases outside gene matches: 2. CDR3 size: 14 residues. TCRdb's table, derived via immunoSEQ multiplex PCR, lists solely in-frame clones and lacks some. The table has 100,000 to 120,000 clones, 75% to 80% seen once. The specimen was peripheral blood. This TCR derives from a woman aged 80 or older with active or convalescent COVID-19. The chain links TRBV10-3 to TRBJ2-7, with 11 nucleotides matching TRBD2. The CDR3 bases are TGTGCCATCAGAGGACTAGCGGGTTCCTACGAGCAGTACTTC. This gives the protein CAIRGLAGSYEQYF.